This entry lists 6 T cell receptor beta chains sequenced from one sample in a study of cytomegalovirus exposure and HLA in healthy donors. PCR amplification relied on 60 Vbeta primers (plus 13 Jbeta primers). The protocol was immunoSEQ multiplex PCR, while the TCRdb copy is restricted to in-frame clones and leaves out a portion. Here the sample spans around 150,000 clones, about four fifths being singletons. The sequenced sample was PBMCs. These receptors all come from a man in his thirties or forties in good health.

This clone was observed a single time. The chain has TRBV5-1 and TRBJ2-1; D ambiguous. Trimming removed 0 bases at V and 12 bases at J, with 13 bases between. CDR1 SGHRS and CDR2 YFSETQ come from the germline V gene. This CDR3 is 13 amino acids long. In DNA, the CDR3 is TGCGCCAGCAGCTTGGACTCCCGTGCGTGGCAGTTCTTC. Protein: CASSLDSRAWQFF.

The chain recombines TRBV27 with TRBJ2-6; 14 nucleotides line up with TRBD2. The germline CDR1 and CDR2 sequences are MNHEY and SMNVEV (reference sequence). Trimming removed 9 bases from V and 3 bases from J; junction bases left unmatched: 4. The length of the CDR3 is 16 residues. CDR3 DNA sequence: TGTGCCAGTTCGGGACTAGCGGGAGTTGGGGCCAACGTCCTGACTTTC. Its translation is CASSGLAGVGANVLTF.

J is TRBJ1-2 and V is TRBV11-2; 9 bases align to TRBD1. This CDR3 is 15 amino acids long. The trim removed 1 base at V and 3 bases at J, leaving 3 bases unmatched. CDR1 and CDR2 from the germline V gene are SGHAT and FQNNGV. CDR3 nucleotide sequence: TGTGCCAGCAGCTTAGGACAGGGGGTGGACTATGGCTACACCTTC. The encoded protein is CASSLGQGVDYGYTF.

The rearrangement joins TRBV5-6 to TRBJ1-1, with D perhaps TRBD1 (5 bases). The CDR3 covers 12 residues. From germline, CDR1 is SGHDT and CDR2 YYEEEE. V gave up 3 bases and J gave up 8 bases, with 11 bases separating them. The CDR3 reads CASSSGLHEAFF. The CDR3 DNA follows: TGTGCCAGCAGCTCGGGACTTCACGAAGCTTTCTTT.

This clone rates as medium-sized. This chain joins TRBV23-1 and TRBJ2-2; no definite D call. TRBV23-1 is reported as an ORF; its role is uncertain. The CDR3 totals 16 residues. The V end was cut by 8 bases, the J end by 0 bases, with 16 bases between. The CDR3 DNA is TGCGCCAGCGCCCCAACTCAAGAGTCGAACACCGGGGAGCTGTTTTTT. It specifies CASAPTQESNTGELFF.

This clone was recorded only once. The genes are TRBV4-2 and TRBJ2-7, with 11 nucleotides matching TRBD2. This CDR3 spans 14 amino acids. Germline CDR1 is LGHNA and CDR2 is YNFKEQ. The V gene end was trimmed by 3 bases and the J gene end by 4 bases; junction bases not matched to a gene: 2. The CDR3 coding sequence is TGTGCCAGCAGCCAGGGACTAGCGGATTACGAGCAGTACTTC. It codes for CASSQGLADYEQYF.